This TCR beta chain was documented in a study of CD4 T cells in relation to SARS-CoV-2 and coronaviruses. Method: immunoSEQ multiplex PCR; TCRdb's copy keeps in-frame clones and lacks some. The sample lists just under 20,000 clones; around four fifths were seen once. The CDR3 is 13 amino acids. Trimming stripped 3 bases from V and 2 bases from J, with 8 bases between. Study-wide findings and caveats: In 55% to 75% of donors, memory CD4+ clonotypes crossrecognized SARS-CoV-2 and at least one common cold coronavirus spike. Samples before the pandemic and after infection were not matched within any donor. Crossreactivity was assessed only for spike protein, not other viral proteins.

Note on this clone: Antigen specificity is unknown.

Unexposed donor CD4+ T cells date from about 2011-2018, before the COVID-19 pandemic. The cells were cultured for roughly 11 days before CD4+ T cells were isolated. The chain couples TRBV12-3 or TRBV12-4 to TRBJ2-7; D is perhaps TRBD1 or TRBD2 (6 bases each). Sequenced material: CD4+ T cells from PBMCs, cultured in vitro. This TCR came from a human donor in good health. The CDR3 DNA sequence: TGTGCCAGCAGTTTTGGGGGGCCCTACGAGCAGTACTTC. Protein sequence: CASSFGGPYEQYF.